This entry lists 27 T cell receptor beta chains sequenced from one sample in a study of shared clonotypes between healthy human individuals. Clones were read by immunoSEQ multiplex PCR, and TCRdb kept only the in-frame ones, dropping some. This table has some 79,000 clones, about 65% appearing once. Sequencing was performed on memory CD8+ T cells sorted from blood. Subset described: CD45RO+ cells pooled with CCR7-negative TemRA cells. Receptors originate from a man younger than 45 in good health.

The rearrangement joins TRBV14 to TRBJ2-4, with no clear D. V dropped 4 bases and J dropped 7 bases, with 20 bases sitting between them. The CDR3 is 16 amino acids. The V gene's germline CDR1 is SGHDN and CDR2 FVKESK. In DNA form, the CDR3 reads TGTGCCAGCAGCCGACAAACCCCGGTTGGTCGGAACATTCAGTACTTC. Its translation is CASSRQTPVGRNIQYF.

This sequence joins TRBV5-1 and TRBJ2-1, with 9 bases fitting TRBD2. The V gene's germline CDR1 is SGHRS and CDR2 YFSETQ. This CDR3 is 15 amino acids long. V lost 0 bases and J lost 7; bases outside the gene matches: 5. Here the CDR3 reads CASSLVAGVRNEQFF. The CDR3 DNA reads as TGCGCCAGCAGCTTGGTAGCGGGAGTAAGGAATGAGCAGTTCTTC.

This clone was seen a handful of times. The rearrangement uses TRBV5-4 and TRBJ2-1; possible D gene TRBD1, 5 bases. The germline V gene encodes CDR1 SGHNT and CDR2 YYREEE (reference sequence). With 2 bases removed from V and 1 base from J, the gap between germline ends came to 7 bases. The CDR3 runs to 14 residues. This CDR3 is CASSLRGSYNEQFF. In nucleotides, the CDR3 is TGTGCCAGCAGCTTAAGGGGATCCTACAATGAGCAGTTCTTC. Supplemented by reference TRBV5-4 and TRBJ2-1, the full variable domain reads ETGVTQSPTHLIKTRGQQVTLRCSSQSGHNTVSWYQQALGQGPQFIFQYYREEENGRGNFPPRFSGLQFPNYSSELNVNALELDDSALYLCASSLRGSYNEQFFGPGTRLTVL.

J is TRBJ1-2 and V is TRBV5-1; 7 bases agree with TRBD1. Germline V gene data show CDR1 as SGHRS and CDR2 as YFSETQ. With V trimmed by 4 bases and J by 2 bases, 5 bases remained unmatched. This CDR3 contains 14 residues. The CDR3 DNA reads as TGCGCCAGCAGCCAAGGGACAGCAAACTATGGCTACACCTTC. Translating gives CASSQGTANYGYTF.

This chain links TRBV11-2 with TRBJ2-1; TRBD2 matches at 9 bases. From germline, CDR1 is SGHAT and CDR2 FQNNGV. This CDR3 spans 16 amino acids. The V and J ends lost 1 base and 2 bases, in that order; junction bases with no gene match: 3. The CDR3 sequence is CASSLVGGRAYNEQFF. In DNA form, the CDR3 reads TGTGCCAGCAGCTTAGTCGGCGGGAGGGCCTACAATGAGCAGTTCTTC.

This chain connects TRBV13 to TRBJ2-7; a possible D gene is TRBD1 (5 bases). Trimming shortened V by 4 bases and J by 0 bases, and 19 bases separated the two germline ends. This CDR3 contains 17 residues. Germline CDR1 is PRHDT and CDR2 is FYEKMQ (reference sequence). CDR3 sequence reads: CASSYAGVWGLSYEQYF. The CDR3 DNA is TGTGCCAGCAGCTATGCCGGAGTTTGGGGCCTCTCCTACGAGCAGTACTTC.

V gene TRBV5-5 combines with J gene TRBJ2-4; D remains ambiguous. V was cut by 1 base and J by 0 bases, with 14 bases left in between. The CDR3 has 17 residues. Germline CDR1 SGHKS, CDR2 YYEKEE (reference sequence). The CDR3 region is CASSLFTQRLAKNIQYF. For the CDR3, the DNA is TGTGCCAGCAGCTTGTTCACCCAGAGACTAGCCAAAAACATTCAGTACTTC.

The chain employs TRBV6-1 and TRBJ2-2, with 8 bases matching TRBD1. Germline V CDR1 and CDR2: MNHNS, SASEGT. V gave up 7 bases and J gave up 5 bases; unmatched junction bases: 9. This CDR3 has 15 amino acids. The CDR3 is CASKTGQGETGELFF. The CDR3 nucleotides are TGTGCCAGCAAAACCGGACAGGGTGAGACCGGGGAGCTGTTTTTT.

This clone was counted only a few times. V and J are TRBV25-1 and TRBJ2-3, with a weak D call TRBD2 (7 bases). The germline V and J ends were trimmed by 10 bases and 3 bases, with 20 bases remaining between them. The CDR3 is made up of 15 amino acids. Per the germline V gene, CDR1 is MGHDK and CDR2 is SYGVNS. CDR3 sequence: CATDSGAGVTDTQYF. Here the CDR3 DNA reads TGTGCCACCGACTCGGGGGCGGGAGTTACAGATACGCAGTATTTT. Supplemented by reference TRBV25-1 and TRBJ2-3, the full variable domain reads EADIYQTPRYLVIGTGKKITLECSQTMGHDKMYWYQQDPGMELHLIHYSYGVNSTEKGDLSSESTVSRIRTEHFPLTLESARPSHTSQYLCATDSGAGVTDTQYFGPGTRLTVL.

The rearrangement uses TRBV25-1 and TRBJ2-1, with 9 bases identical to TRBD2. Germline V gene sequence: CDR1 MGHDK, CDR2 SYGVNS. The CDR3 contains 16 residues. With 3 bases clipped from V and 5 bases from J, the junction kept 8 bases outside the gene matches. The CDR3 sequence is CASSDGASGDDNEQFF. The CDR3, as DNA: TGTGCCAGCAGTGACGGGGCTAGCGGGGACGACAATGAGCAGTTCTTC.

The chain has TRBV11-1 and TRBJ1-3; D gene uncertain. The CDR3 extends over 13 amino acids. The V gene lost 5 bases and the J gene lost 2 bases, with 7 bases spanning the gap. The germline gives CDR1 SGHAT, CDR2 FQDESV (reference sequence). CDR3 nucleotide sequence: TGTGCCAGCAGCGCCTCCGCTGGAAACACCATATATTTT. Translated: CASSASAGNTIYF.

This chain connects TRBV19 to TRBJ2-1; D not certain. Trimming cost V 6 bases and J 10 bases, with 16 bases left between them. Germline CDR1 is LNHDA and CDR2 is SQIVND (reference sequence). The CDR3 is 13 residues long. DNA for the CDR3: TGTGCCAGTAGCCTCCGGTCATCACAGGAGCAGTTCTTC. Translation gives CASSLRSSQEQFF.

The chain links TRBV5-6 to TRBJ2-7; 9 nucleotides line up with TRBD1. Trimming at V came to 4 bases and at J to 4 bases, leaving 6 bases not matched to a gene. Germline-derived CDR1 and CDR2 are SGHDT and YYEEEE. The CDR3 contains 14 residues. CDR3 loop: CASSPTGGLYEQYF. The CDR3 nucleotides read TGTGCCAGCAGCCCGACAGGGGGTCTTTACGAGCAGTACTTC.

This clone was counted many times. The V and J genes are TRBV28 and TRBJ2-6, with D tentatively TRBD1 (6 bases). Trimming shortened V by 4 bases and J by 0 bases, and 10 bases separated the two germline ends. CDR3 length: 16 residues. Germline V CDR1 and CDR2: MDHEN, SYDVKM. As DNA, the CDR3 is TGTGCCAGCAGTTCGGGACAATTCTCTGGGGCCAACGTCCTGACTTTC. Protein sequence: CASSSGQFSGANVLTF.

The chain joins TRBV5-1 to TRBJ2-7; a possible D gene is TRBD1 (6 bases). Per the germline V gene, CDR1 is SGHRS and CDR2 is YFSETQ. The CDR3 consists of 13 residues. Deletions cut 0 bases from V and 7 bases from J, with 11 bases between. The CDR3 protein is CASSLVTGYEQYF. The CDR3 DNA follows: TGCGCCAGCAGCTTGGTTACAGGGTATGAGCAGTACTTC.

The chain joins TRBV25-1 to TRBJ2-7; D may be TRBD2 (7 bases). The CDR3 extends over 15 amino acids. Germline V gene data show CDR1 as MGHDK and CDR2 as SYGVNS. V was pared by 2 bases and J by 0 bases, with 11 bases between. The CDR3 sequence: CASSEGGGSSYEQYF. The CDR3 DNA reads as TGTGCCAGCAGTGAAGGGGGGGGCAGCTCCTACGAGCAGTACTTC.

The rearrangement joins TRBV6-6 to TRBJ2-1; D possibly uses TRBD1 or TRBD2 (5 bases each). The CDR3 length is 14 residues. V gave up 6 bases and J gave up 7 bases, with 16 bases separating them. Looked up from germline, CDR1 is MNHNY and CDR2 is SVGAGI (reference sequence). The CDR3 nucleotides are TGTGCCAGCAGGGGGGACGGTGCTGGGAATGAGCAGTTCTTC. Translation: CASRGDGAGNEQFF.

This rearrangement joins TRBV19 to TRBJ2-7, with D perhaps assigned TRBD1 or TRBD2 (5 bases each). Germline lookup yields CDR1 LNHDA and CDR2 SQIVND (reference sequence). The CDR3 length is 13 residues. V lost 3 bases, J lost 6 bases, and 12 bases lay in between. CDR3 sequence reads: CASSIRDGREQYF. CDR3 sequence (DNA): TGTGCCAGTAGTATTCGGGACGGCCGCGAGCAGTACTTC.

The chain couples TRBV11-2 to TRBJ2-5; D perhaps matches TRBD1 (5 bases). This CDR3 is 15 amino acids long. V lost 0 bases and J lost 2, with 10 bases in between. Germline loops: CDR1 SGHAT, CDR2 FQNNGV. The CDR3 DNA sequence: TGTGCCAGCAGCTTAGAATGGTCAGGGCAAGAGACCCAGTACTTC. This sequence encodes CASSLEWSGQETQYF.

The sample holds one count of this clone. This chain uses TRBV18 with TRBJ2-6, with no clear D. This CDR3 contains 16 residues. V lost 0 bases and J 2 bases, leaving 8 bases between the germline ends. Germline V CDR1 and CDR2: KGHSH, LQKENI. CDR3 sequence reads: CASSPPYGTGANVLTF. The CDR3 nucleotides are TGTGCCAGCTCACCACCGTATGGGACTGGGGCCAACGTCCTGACTTTC.

The chain links TRBV5-1 to TRBJ1-2; D not certain. Germline lookup yields CDR1 SGHRS and CDR2 YFSETQ. Trimming took 0 bases from V and 8 from J, leaving 14 bases between them. The CDR3 covers 14 residues. The CDR3 nucleotides read TGCGCCAGCAGCTTGGCCATAGGTAATCCAGGCTACACCTTC. Amino acid sequence: CASSLAIGNPGYTF.

The table lists this clone with a count of one. This chain links TRBV6-1 with TRBJ2-3; no clear D gene. The germline gives CDR1 MNHNS, CDR2 SASEGT. V was trimmed by 0 bases and J by 0 bases, leaving 10 bases between them. The CDR3 contains 16 residues. The CDR3 loop is CASSEAAYTSTDTQYF. The CDR3 DNA follows: TGTGCCAGCAGTGAAGCGGCGTATACTAGCACAGATACGCAGTATTTT.

The chain carries TRBV9 and TRBJ1-1; 10 nucleotides align to TRBD1. CDR3 size: 14 residues. Trimming cost V 2 bases and J 10 bases; bases outside gene matches: 8. Germline-derived CDR1 and CDR2 are SGDLS and YYNGEE. CDR3 DNA sequence: TGTGCCAGCAGCGTCTCCGGGACAGGGGAAATAGCTTTCTTT. Translation gives CASSVSGTGEIAFF.

This clone was detected only once. The chain combines TRBV6-1 with TRBJ2-7; the D gene is possibly TRBD1 (5 bases). The length of the CDR3 is 13 residues. Per the germline V gene, CDR1 is MNHNS and CDR2 is SASEGT. V was shortened by 5 bases and J by 7 bases, with 15 bases between the two germline ends. The CDR3 DNA is TGTGCCAGCAGTACAGCGTGGACAATGGAGCAGTACTTC. Its translation: CASSTAWTMEQYF.

This clone was observed at least ten times. The chain has TRBV15 and TRBJ2-7; possibly TRBD1 or TRBD2 for D (6 bases each). The CDR3 spans 18 residues. Trimming shortened V by 3 bases and J by 3 bases, and 24 bases separated the two germline ends. CDR1 and CDR2 from the germline V gene are LNHNV and YYDKDF (reference sequence). CDR3 in amino acids: CATSRITGSEGMSYEQYF. In nucleotides, the CDR3 is TGTGCCACCAGCAGGATTACAGGGTCGGAGGGGATGAGCTACGAGCAGTACTTC.

This clone was detected a few times. Possible read error: a much larger clone is one base away. The genes are TRBV6-1 and TRBJ1-1, with D tentatively TRBD1 (5 bases). The CDR3 extends over 13 amino acids. Trimming took off 6 bases at V and 7 bases at J, with 15 bases between the two ends. Germline values: CDR1 MNHNS, CDR2 SASEGT. CDR3 bases: TGTGCCAGCAGCCGACAGACCGGTGGTGAAGCTTTCTTT. Translation: CASSRQTGGEAFF.

In its sample, this clone was seen once. The chain uses TRBV28 and TRBJ2-7; no reliable D call. The CDR3 spans 12 residues. Trimming removed 6 bases from V and 2 bases from J, with 8 bases in between. From germline, CDR1 is MDHEN and CDR2 SYDVKM. CDR3 amino acids: CASSDETYEQYF. The CDR3 bases are TGTGCCAGCAGCGACGAAACCTACGAGCAGTACTTC.